Listed below are T cell receptor beta chains from one sample, sequenced in a study of T cell changes during pregnancy in multiple sclerosis. Libraries were prepared by immunoSEQ multiplex PCR; TCRdb keeps only in-frame clonotypes and omits some of them. The table includes approximately 30,000 clones, just over 90% detected once. The sample consisted of CD4+ T cells from peripheral blood mononuclear cells, taken after pregnancy. These receptors were taken from a female donor with multiple sclerosis, enrolled in a pregnancy study. The CDR3 runs from the conserved cysteine through the conserved F or W. A D gene is named only where the DNA matches it firmly. A row's size may be missing; if present it is once, few, many or a size class.

J gene,V gene,D gene,clone size,CDR3 protein,CDR3 DNA
TRBJ1-1,TRBV7-9,.,.,CASSGTGFTEAFF,TGTGCCAGCAGCGGTACAGGGTTCACTGAAGCTTTCTTT
TRBJ1-2,TRBV29-1,.,once,CSVSDRNYGYTF,TGCAGCGTCTCGGACAGAAACTATGGCTACACCTTC
TRBJ1-1,TRBV30,TRBD1,.,CAWSYFGQGYTEAFF,TGTGCCTGGAGTTATTTCGGACAGGGGTACACTGAAGCTTTCTTT
TRBJ1-1,TRBV6-1,TRBD1,.,CASSWDRLNTEAFF,TGTGCCAGCAGCTGGGACAGGCTGAACACTGAAGCTTTCTTT
TRBJ2-3,TRBV5-5,TRBD1,.,CASSLGGAGGINTQYF,TGTGCCAGCAGCTTGGGCGGGGCAGGGGGCATTAATACGCAGTATTTT
TRBJ1-5,TRBV30,.,.,CAWSGGLDQPQHF,TGTGCCTGGAGTGGAGGGCTGGATCAGCCCCAGCATTTT
TRBJ1-2,TRBV7-9,.,.,CASRLGNGPGGYTF,TGTGCCAGCAGACTTGGGAACGGCCCGGGAGGCTACACCTTC
TRBJ1-3,TRBV6-1,TRBD1,.,CASGRQGASGNTIYF,TGTGCCAGCGGAAGACAGGGGGCGTCTGGAAACACCATATATTTT
TRBJ2-5,TRBV6-4,.,.,CASSALQGIRKETQYF,TGTGCCAGCAGTGCTTTACAGGGAATAAGGAAAGAGACCCAGTACTTC
TRBJ2-2,TRBV7-2,TRBD2,.,CASSPFRLAGGGGELFF,TGTGCCAGCAGCCCTTTTAGGCTAGCGGGAGGGGGCGGGGAGCTGTTTTTT
TRBJ2-7,TRBV30,.,.,CAWSSGTSYEQYF,TGTGCCTGGAGTTCGGGAACCTCCTACGAGCAGTACTTC
TRBJ1-1,TRBV4-2,.,.,CASSRTGQGRTEAFF,TGTGCCAGCAGCCGAACGGGCCAGGGGCGAACTGAAGCTTTCTTT
TRBJ1-2,TRBV6-1,.,.,CASSWEDGYTF,TGTGCCAGCAGTTGGGAGGATGGCTACACCTTC
TRBJ2-7,TRBV2,.,.,CAGTQGRDYEQYF,TGTGCCGGGACACAGGGGCGGGACTACGAGCAGTACTTC
TRBJ2-7,TRBV14,TRBD1,.,CASSQGQGRTSYF,TGTGCCAGCAGCCAAGGACAGGGAAGGACTTCGTACTTC
TRBJ2-1,TRBV29-1,.,.,CSVWARGNSRDNEQFF,TGCAGCGTTTGGGCCCGCGGGAACTCTAGGGACAATGAGCAGTTCTTC
TRBJ2-7,TRBV5-4,TRBD2,few,CASSPRGLQAGGPDEQYF,TGTGCCAGCAGCCCCCGCGGCCTACAAGCGGGAGGGCCGGACGAGCAGTACTTC
TRBJ1-1,TRBV19,.,.,CASSATANTEAFF,TGTGCCAGTAGCGCGACAGCCAACACTGAAGCTTTCTTT
TRBJ2-5,TRBV5-1,.,.,CASSPTGQFEETQYF,TGCGCCAGCAGCCCCACAGGACAGTTCGAAGAGACCCAGTACTTC
TRBJ1-2,TRBV5-1,TRBD1,once,CASSLPGTGLYGYTF,TGCGCCAGCAGCCTTCCCGGGACAGGATTATATGGCTACACCTTC
TRBJ1-3,TRBV5-1,TRBD1,.,CASKTGDGNTIYF,TGCGCCAGTAAGACAGGGGATGGAAACACCATATATTTT
TRBJ2-1,TRBV27,.,.,CASRDTYGSSYNEQFF,TGTGCCAGCAGGGACACCTACGGGAGCTCCTACAATGAGCAGTTCTTC
TRBJ2-3,TRBV27,TRBD2,.,CASSFAGGPTHTQYF,TGTGCCAGCAGTTTCGCGGGGGGGCCTACCCATACGCAGTATTTT
TRBJ2-3,TRBV4-2,TRBD1,.,CASSRSGQARTDTQYF,TGTGCCAGCAGCCGGTCGGGACAGGCTCGCACAGATACGCAGTATTTT
TRBJ2-6,TRBV27,.,.,CASMGRGRAPGANVLTF,TGTGCCAGCATGGGCAGGGGCCGGGCTCCTGGGGCCAACGTCCTGACTTTC
TRBJ1-4,TRBV30,.,.,CACSWAGRPEKLFF,TGTGCCTGCTCTTGGGCAGGGCGTCCAGAAAAACTGTTTTTT
TRBJ1-2,TRBV14,.,.,CASSRYLGFSYGYTF,TGTGCCAGCAGCCGATACCTCGGGTTCAGCTATGGCTACACCTTC
TRBJ1-1,TRBV4-1,.,once,CASSQERYTEAFF,TGCGCCAGCAGCCAAGAGCGGTACACTGAAGCTTTCTTT
TRBJ1-3,TRBV5-1,.,.,CASSSGILSGNTIYF,TGCGCCAGCAGCTCCGGTATTCTCTCTGGAAACACCATATATTTT
TRBJ1-5,TRBV10-1,.,.,CASSESSGSGQPQHF,TGCGCCAGCAGTGAGTCTTCAGGGTCCGGACAGCCCCAGCATTTT
TRBJ2-2,TRBV5-1,TRBD1,.,CASSPQGTGELFF,TGCGCCAGCAGCCCACAGGGGACCGGGGAGCTGTTTTTT
TRBJ1-6,TRBV10-1,.,.,CALTTRAGDSYNSPLHF,TGCGCGCTGACGACCAGGGCAGGAGACTCCTATAATTCACCCCTCCACTTT
TRBJ2-3,TRBV11-1,.,.,CASSLPTDTQYF,TGTGCCAGCAGCTTACCTACGGATACGCAGTATTTT
TRBJ1-4,TRBV2,TRBD1,.,CASIQGLANEKLFF,TGTGCCAGCATACAGGGGTTGGCTAATGAAAAACTGTTTTTT
TRBJ1-1,TRBV9,TRBD1,.,CASSPRQGGTEAFF,TGTGCCAGCAGCCCTCGCCAGGGGGGCACTGAAGCTTTCTTT
TRBJ2-1,TRBV2,TRBD2,.,CASSVQGRAHEQFF,TGTGCCAGCAGTGTTCAAGGGAGGGCCCATGAGCAGTTCTTC
TRBJ2-5,TRBV5-6,TRBD2,.,CASSRTSGEETQYF,TGTGCCAGCAGCCGGACTAGCGGAGAAGAGACCCAGTACTTC
TRBJ2-7,TRBV2,.,.,CASSTYRQYEQYF,TGTGCCAGCAGCACTTATCGACAGTACGAGCAGTACTTC
TRBJ2-1,TRBV19,.,.,CASSSGRLEDEQFF,TGTGCCAGTAGTAGTGGCAGGCTTGAAGATGAGCAGTTCTTC
TRBJ2-7,TRBV10-3,TRBD2,.,CAARKSGNSYEQYF,TGTGCCGCCAGGAAGAGCGGGAACTCCTACGAGCAGTACTTC